The 4 T cell receptor beta chains below all came from one sample that was sequenced in a study of cytomegalovirus exposure and HLA in healthy donors. Primers: 60 Vbeta forward and 13 Jbeta reverse. Profiled with immunoSEQ multiplex PCR; TCRdb holds only in-frame clones, not every one. This table holds 150,000 to 200,000 clones, around 80% found once. The source material was PBMCs. These receptors were obtained from a woman aged 45-65 years in good health and CMV-seronegative.

This chain uses TRBV5-6 with TRBJ2-7; 11 bases match TRBD2. This CDR3 region has 13 residues. The germline V gene has CDR1 SGHDT and CDR2 YYEEEE. The CDR3 region has the DNA TGTGCCAGCAGCCCCCGGACTAGCGGGCCCCCTACGGTC. Protein product: CASSPRTSGPPTV.

With respect to this clone: Other nucleotide sequences in the sample specify the same CDR3. The chain recombines TRBV28 with TRBJ1-6; D is ambiguous. Between the trimmed V and J ends, which lost 7 bases and 5 bases, there was a span of 18 bases. From germline, CDR1 is MDHEN and CDR2 SYDVKM. CDR3 length: 16 amino acids. CDR3 in amino acids: CASKGSKGSNNSPLHF. The CDR3 DNA follows: TGTGCCAGCAAAGGGAGTAAGGGTTCCAATAATTCACCCCTCCACTTT.

The chain joins TRBV18 to TRBJ1-6; no clear D gene. The CDR3 is 15 amino acids. V gave up 3 bases and J gave up 6 bases, with 12 bases separating them. The germline CDR1 and CDR2 sequences are KGHSH and LQKENI. The DNA of the CDR3 is TGTGCCAGCTCACCGAGTACGAGGGCTAATTCACCCCTCCACTTT. It codes for CASSPSTRANSPLHF.

In regard to this clone: Other DNA sequences in this specimen translate into the identical CDR3. The chain carries TRBV27 and TRBJ1-6; D is uncertain. The CDR3 has 14 residues. With 6 bases removed from V and 5 bases from J, the gap between germline ends came to 11 bases. Germline values: CDR1 MNHEY, CDR2 SMNVEV (reference sequence). CDR3 in amino acids: CASSLEPNNSPLHF. The CDR3 nucleotides read TGTGCCAGCAGCCTGGAGCCAAATAATTCACCCCTCCACTTT.